This is a list of T cell receptor beta chains from one sample in a study of blood T cell repertoires in COVID-19. The repertoire was sequenced with immunoSEQ multiplex PCR; TCRdb's copy has only in-frame clones and lacks some. The profile covers over 100,000 clones, with roughly 84% appearing a single time and roughly 1.4% taken by the ten largest. The sample taken for sequencing was peripheral blood. All receptors derive from a man aged 40-50 years with acute or convalescent COVID-19. Each CDR3 is given with its conserved first and last residue. The D gene is left open where the match is weak. Clone size is stated in some rows and not others, as once, few, many or a class when expanded.

clone_size	d_call	v_call	j_call	cdr3_aa	cdr3_nt
.	.	TRBV29-1	TRBJ2-3	CSLLGERADTQYF	TGCAGCCTCCTCGGGGAGAGGGCAGATACGCAGTATTTT
.	TRBD1	TRBV7-8	TRBJ1-2	CASSLGAVLSGQGSYGYTF	TGTGCCAGCAGCTTAGGGGCAGTCTTGTCGGGACAGGGTAGTTATGGCTACACCTTC
few	TRBD2	TRBV4-3	TRBJ2-2	CASSPDSRRGDTGELFF	TGCGCCAGCAGCCCTGATTCTCGGCGGGGGGACACCGGGGAGCTGTTTTTT
.	.	TRBV20-1	TRBJ2-5	CSARAGETQYF	TGCAGTGCTAGAGCGGGTGAGACTCAGTACTTC
many	.	TRBV28	TRBJ2-3	CASRILDTQYF	TGTGCCAGCAGAATCCTGGATACGCAGTATTTT
.	TRBD1	TRBV3-1/TRBV3-2	TRBJ1-4	CASSRRTGVYEKLFF	TGTGCCAGCAGCCGACGGACAGGGGTATATGAAAAACTGTTTTTT
.	TRBD1	TRBV11-3	TRBJ2-1	CASSLNRGPLGDEQFF	TGTGCCAGCAGCCTTAACAGGGGGCCCCTTGGAGATGAGCAGTTCTTC
.	.	TRBV7-6	TRBJ1-3	CASSSADILSGGTIYF	TGTGCCAGCAGCTCAGCCGACATCCTCTCTGGTGGCACCATATATTTT
.	.	TRBV5-6	TRBJ2-2	CASSLTPRGELFF	TGTGCCAGCAGCCTGACTCCCCGAGGGGAGCTGTTTTTT
few	TRBD2	TRBV15	TRBJ2-7	CATSRWTSGLREQYF	TGTGCCACCAGTCGATGGACTAGCGGCCTGAGGGAGCAGTACTTC
.	TRBD2	TRBV7-2	TRBJ2-3	CASSLELALRGARDTQYF	TGTGCCAGCAGCTTAGAGTTGGCGCTGCGGGGGGCCCGTGATACGCAGTATTTT
few	.	TRBV6-2/TRBV6-3	TRBJ2-2	CASSYGAGRTGELFF	TGTGCCAGCAGTTACGGGGCAGGGAGGACCGGGGAGCTGTTTTTT
.	.	TRBV6-5	TRBJ2-7	CASSWGNYEQYF	TGTGCCAGCAGTTGGGGCAACTACGAGCAGTACTTC
.	.	TRBV2	TRBJ2-4	CASSEIRNIQYF	TGTGCCAGCAGTGAAATCCGAAACATTCAGTACTTC
.	.	TRBV18	TRBJ1-3	CASSRGQVSGNTIYF	TGTGCCAGCTCACGGGGGCAGGTATCTGGAAACACCATATATTTT
.	TRBD2	TRBV24-1	TRBJ2-3	CATSDRGLAGGDTQYF	TGTGCCACCAGTGACCGGGGACTAGCGGGAGGGGATACGCAGTATTTT
.	.	TRBV11-2	TRBJ1-1	CASSLDRGMNTEAFF	TGTGCCAGCAGCTTAGATCGGGGGATGAACACTGAAGCTTTCTTT